The next 19 T cell receptor beta chains were all read from a single sample in a study of cytomegalovirus exposure and HLA in healthy donors. The study ran its PCR with 60 Vbeta and 13 Jbeta primers. Some clones are missing from TCRdb's copy, which holds only in-frame ones; the method was immunoSEQ multiplex PCR. Of 100,000 to 120,000 clones listed, 13% to 15% are singletons. Sequencing was carried out using PBMCs. The receptors derive from a female donor in good health and CMV-seronegative.

V gene TRBV13 combines with J gene TRBJ2-3, with D possibly TRBD1 on 6 matching bases. V shed 10 bases and J shed 2 bases, with 16 bases lying between them. CDR3 size: 14 residues. CDR1 PRHDT and CDR2 FYEKMQ come from the germline V gene (reference sequence). Here the CDR3 reads CATTGTPVTDTQYF. The CDR3 DNA sequence: TGTGCCACAACCGGGACACCAGTCACAGATACGCAGTATTTT.

The V and J genes are TRBV7-2 and TRBJ2-1, with TRBD1 identical over 8 bases. The ends lost 1 base at V and 4 bases at J; junction bases unmatched: 3. Germline V CDR1 and CDR2: SGHTA, FQGNSA. The CDR3 consists of 15 residues. The CDR3 coding sequence is TGTGCCAGCAGCTTAGGGACAGGGACATACAATGAGCAGTTCTTC. It is translated as CASSLGTGTYNEQFF.

The V and J genes are TRBV19 and TRBJ1-3; D is undetermined. From germline, CDR1 is LNHDA and CDR2 SQIVND (reference sequence). V shed 3 bases and J shed 3 bases, with 6 bases lying between them. The CDR3 loop spans 13 amino acids. CDR3 sequence (DNA): TGTGCCAGTAGTATGTACAGTGGAAACACCATATATTTT. Amino acid sequence: CASSMYSGNTIYF.

The CDR3 nucleotides read TGCAGCGTAGTGACAGGGGGCTTTGAAAAACTGTTTTTT. Translated: CSVVTGGFEKLFF. V gene TRBV29-1 combines with J gene TRBJ1-4; 10 positions agree with TRBD1. V lost 6 bases and J lost 7; bases outside the gene matches: 5. Germline-derived CDR1 and CDR2 are SQVTM and ANQGSEA. This CDR3 spans 13 amino acids.

The chain recombines TRBV7-2 with TRBJ1-1; 8 bases are a match to TRBD1. V lost 5 bases to trimming and J lost 12 bases; unmatched junction nucleotides: 11. This CDR3 spans 13 amino acids. Germline lookup yields CDR1 SGHTA and CDR2 FQGNSA. CDR3 bases: TGTGCCAGCAGCGCAGGCCCGACAGGGGAAACTTTCTTT. Protein product: CASSAGPTGETFF.

V usage is TRBV2 and J usage is TRBJ1-5; TRBD1 aligns across 7 bases. Germline V CDR1 and CDR2: SNHLY, FYNNEI. Trimming took 5 bases from V and 3 from J; bases not matched to a gene: 4. CDR3 length: 14 amino acids. The CDR3 is CASSLGQLNQPQHF. The DNA for the CDR3 is TGTGCCAGCAGTTTGGGACAGCTCAATCAGCCCCAGCATTTT.

In its sample, this clone was seen a few times. The chain has TRBV27 and TRBJ2-1; D may be TRBD1 (6 bases). CDR1 and CDR2 (germline): MNHEY, SMNVEV (reference sequence). CDR3 length equals 13 residues. Trimming left V 7 bases short and J 4 bases short, with 11 bases between. DNA for the CDR3: TGTGCCAGCATCCGCCAGGGGTACAATGAGCAGTTCTTC. This encodes CASIRQGYNEQFF.

This clone was counted between two and nine times. This chain links TRBV19 with TRBJ1-2, with TRBD1 identical over 11 bases. The CDR3 extends over 15 amino acids. The V gene's germline CDR1 is LNHDA and CDR2 SQIVND (reference sequence). Unmatched junction bases numbered 6, after V lost 5 bases and J lost 4 bases. The CDR3 region is CASSPGQGEGYGYTF. CDR3 coding DNA: TGTGCCAGTAGTCCGGGACAGGGGGAAGGCTATGGCTACACCTTC. The full variable domain, its missing parts supplied by reference TRBV19 and TRBJ1-2, is DGGITQSPKYLFRKEGQNVTLSCEQNLNHDAMYWYRQDPGQGLRLIYYSQIVNDFQKGDIAEGYSVSREKKESFPLTVTSAQKNPTAFYLCASSPGQGEGYGYTFGSGTRLTVV.

This clone was seen a handful of times. The chain carries TRBV28 and TRBJ2-7; D perhaps matches TRBD1 (5 bases). V was clipped by 6 bases and J by 4 bases, with 19 bases between them. CDR1 and CDR2 (germline): MDHEN, SYDVKM. The CDR3 consists of 15 residues. The chain's CDR3 is CASSEVTAISYEQYF. The CDR3 DNA reads TGTGCCAGCAGCGAAGTGACAGCTATTTCTTACGAGCAGTACTTC.

The chain is built from TRBV7-2 and TRBJ2-7; D ambiguous. The V end lost 2 bases, the J end lost 5 bases, and 13 bases lay between the germline ends. CDR1 and CDR2 from the germline V gene are SGHTA and FQGNSA. The CDR3 length is 14 residues. Written as DNA, the CDR3 is TGTGCCAGCAGCTTATATAGACAACCTAACGAGCAGTACTTC. Amino acids: CASSLYRQPNEQYF.

This clone has just a few counts. This chain links TRBV2 with TRBJ2-3; 7 bases map to TRBD2. CDR3 length: 16 amino acids. CDR1 is SNHLY, CDR2 FYNNEI, per germline. The J segment lost 3 bases and the V segment lost 4 bases, leaving 10 bases of the junction unmatched. CDR3 nucleotides: TGTGCCAGCAGTGTACTTGGGGGAGGGCCGACAGATACGCAGTATTTT. Amino acid sequence: CASSVLGGGPTDTQYF.

The chain carries TRBV18 and TRBJ2-7; 8 nucleotides agree with TRBD1. From germline, CDR1 is KGHSH and CDR2 LQKENI. Trimming cost V 3 bases and J 6 bases; bases outside gene matches: 13. The CDR3 covers 16 residues. The CDR3 here is CASSPPGQGAFTEQYF. The DNA of the CDR3 is TGTGCCAGCTCACCCCCCGGGCAGGGGGCGTTTACCGAGCAGTACTTC.

This clone has only a few counts. In DNA, the CDR3 is TGTGCCAGCAGTCCCGGGGACAGGGGACTTGGTGGCTACACCTTC. As protein: CASSPGDRGLGGYTF. This chain uses TRBV6-6 with TRBJ1-2; TRBD1 agrees at 10 bases. The CDR3 consists of 15 residues. Trimming removed 5 bases from V and 7 bases from J; junction bases left unmatched: 10. Germline CDR1 is MNHNY and CDR2 is SVGAGI (reference sequence).

V and J are TRBV10-3 and TRBJ2-2; TRBD2 agrees at 11 bases. CDR3 length equals 14 residues. CDR1 and CDR2 from the germline V gene are ENHRY and SYGVKD. With 10 bases clipped from V and 6 bases from J, the junction kept 7 bases outside the gene matches. This CDR3 is CATKTSGESGELFF. The DNA for the CDR3 is TGTGCCACAAAGACTAGCGGGGAGTCCGGGGAGCTGTTTTTT.

This clone has a handful of counts. The gene calls are TRBV4-1 and TRBJ1-1; 10 bases are a match to TRBD1. The CDR3 contains 18 residues. Germline V gene data show CDR1 as MGHRA and CDR2 as YSYEKL. J was trimmed by 0 bases and V by 3 bases; bases with no gene match: 10. CDR3 loop: CASSHPLRDRGVNTEAFF. The CDR3 DNA follows: TGCGCCAGCAGCCACCCCCTGAGGGACAGGGGTGTGAACACTGAAGCTTTCTTT.

This clone was seen a handful of times. J is TRBJ2-3 and V is TRBV9; TRBD2 might be the D (6 bases). Germline assignment: CDR1 SGDLS and CDR2 YYNGEE. The length of the CDR3 is 14 residues. The V end was cut by 6 bases, the J end by 2 bases, with 13 bases between. In nucleotides, the CDR3 is TGTGCCAGCACCGGGGCGGGGTCCACAGATACGCAGTATTTT. This encodes CASTGAGSTDTQYF.

The V call is TRBV7-9, the J call TRBJ1-2, with 7 bases aligning to TRBD1. Germline V gene lookup returns CDR1 SEHNR and CDR2 FQNEAQ (reference sequence). V trimming: 7 bases; J trimming: 3 bases; junction bases outside the gene matches: 11. CDR3 size: 15 residues. CDR3 DNA: TGTGCCAGCACCCTGACAGGGCCGGGTTACTATGGCTACACCTTC. It is translated as CASTLTGPGYYGYTF.

This clone was counted a few times. V gene TRBV19 combines with J gene TRBJ1-2; TRBD1 matches at 10 bases. The germline V gene encodes CDR1 LNHDA and CDR2 SQIVND (reference sequence). V gave up 4 bases and J gave up 10 bases; unmatched junction bases: 9. The CDR3 totals 14 residues. CDR3 coding DNA: TGTGCCAGTAGTACAACCGGGACAGGGGAGGACTACACCTTC. This translates into CASSTTGTGEDYTF.

CDR3 nucleotides: TGTGCCAGCAGTTCGAGACAAGTAAATTCACCCCTCCACTTT. Its translation is CASSSRQVNSPLHF. V gene TRBV7-8 combines with J gene TRBJ1-6; no clear D gene. There are 14 residues in the CDR3. Trimming took 6 bases from V and 7 from J, leaving 13 bases between them. Germline values: CDR1 SGHVS, CDR2 FQNEAQ. Drawing the rest from reference TRBV7-8 and TRBJ1-6, the complete variable domain is GAGVSQSPRYKVAKRGQDVALRCDPISGHVSLFWYQQALGQGPEFLTYFQNEAQLDKSGLPSDRFFAERPEGSVSTLKIQRTQQEDSAVYLCASSSRQVNSPLHFGNGTRLTVT.